The 23 T cell receptor beta chains below come from one sample, sequenced in a study of chemoradiotherapy in HPV16-positive cancers. Generated by immunoSEQ multiplex PCR, the TCRdb table keeps only in-frame clones and is missing some. The repertoire holds around 17,000 clones, with about nine tenths as singletons. The sequencing here drew on blood, taken from a patient who underwent chemoradiotherapy. The source is a human donor with HPV-associated anogenital cancer.

Notes on this clone: The junction does not match germline at one end; this may be a read error. The chain links TRBV7-7 to TRBJ2-5; D is undetermined. Germline V gene data show CDR1 as SSHAT and CDR2 as FNYEAQ (reference sequence). This CDR3 is 13 amino acids long. The CDR3 DNA reads as TGTGCTAGCAGCCTGATACGTTACGGCAGGCAGTACTTC. Amino acids: CASSLIRYGRQYF.

The chain links TRBV11-2 to TRBJ2-6; D might be TRBD1 (6 bases). CDR1 SGHAT and CDR2 FQNNGV come from the germline V gene. Trimming pared 0 bases from V and 0 bases from J, leaving 12 bases between. This CDR3 is 18 amino acids long. CDR3 residues: CASSLETGWSSGANVLTF. In DNA form, the CDR3 reads TGTGCCAGCAGCTTAGAAACAGGGTGGAGCTCTGGGGCCAACGTCCTGACTTTC.

This rearrangement joins TRBV27 to TRBJ1-6; D not certain. The CDR3 is made up of 15 amino acids. CDR1 is MNHEY and CDR2 is SMNVEV in the germline V gene (reference sequence). Trimming removed 2 bases at V and 9 bases at J, with 14 bases between. The CDR3 here is CASSLTPPRGSPLHF. DNA of the CDR3: TGTGCCAGCAGTTTAACCCCCCCCCGGGGTTCACCCCTCCACTTT.

CDR3 bases: TGCAGCGTTGAATACAGAAGTATAATAGGTAATACGCAGTATTTT. Translating gives CSVEYRSIIGNTQYF. J is TRBJ2-3 and V is TRBV29-1; D ambiguous. This CDR3 is 15 amino acids long. The germline CDR1 and CDR2 sequences are SQVTM and ANQGSEA. Trimming removed 2 bases at V and 7 bases at J, with 19 bases between.

The chain combines TRBV27 with TRBJ1-2, with a tentative D call TRBD1 (6 bases). This CDR3 region has 15 residues. CDR1 and CDR2 (germline): MNHEY, SMNVEV (reference sequence). V dropped 4 bases and J dropped 4 bases, with 16 bases sitting between them. CDR3 sequence: CASSWGGGGVYGYTF. In DNA form, the CDR3 reads TGTGCCAGCAGTTGGGGTGGGGGGGGCGTCTATGGCTACACCTTC.

The V call is TRBV27, the J call TRBJ1-2; maybe TRBD1 (5 bases). The CDR3 covers 13 residues. Germline CDR1 is MNHEY and CDR2 is SMNVEV (reference sequence). The V and J ends lost 3 bases and 2 bases respectively, with 7 bases between them. The CDR3 spells CASSLGLNYGYTF. CDR3 coding DNA: TGTGCCAGCAGTTTGGGACTGAACTATGGCTACACCTTC.

This clone was counted only a few times. This chain connects TRBV2 to TRBJ2-7; D remains ambiguous. Germline CDR1 and CDR2: SNHLY and FYNNEI. The CDR3 is made up of 12 amino acids. The V end lost 3 bases, the J end lost 6 bases, and 9 bases lay between the germline ends. Here the CDR3 reads CASSDSLGEQYF. The DNA for the CDR3 is TGTGCCAGCAGTGACTCCCTTGGCGAGCAGTACTTC.

The V gene is TRBV4-1, the J gene TRBJ2-5; no firm D call. Trimming pared 3 bases from V and 1 base from J, leaving 12 bases between. The CDR3 contains 15 residues. Germline CDR1 is MGHRA and CDR2 is YSYEKL. The CDR3 coding sequence is TGCGCCAGCAGCCAGAAAGGCCCAGTCCAAGAGACCCAGTACTTC. Translation: CASSQKGPVQETQYF.

The rearrangement joins TRBV5-6 to TRBJ2-7; TRBD2 aligns across 7 bases. Germline V CDR1 and CDR2: SGHDT, YYEEEE. This CDR3 is built from 15 residues. V dropped 4 bases and J dropped 4; count of bases not matched to a gene: 11. The CDR3 coding sequence is TGTGCCAGCAGCCCCCCTGGGCTAGCGGCGTACGAGCAGTACTTC. Translated: CASSPPGLAAYEQYF.

There are a few counts of this clone. The chain recombines TRBV18 with TRBJ1-1; D remains unclear. Trimming pared 2 bases from V and 1 base from J, leaving 8 bases between. The CDR3 contains 14 residues. Germline V lookup: CDR1 KGHSH, CDR2 LQKENI. CDR3: CASSPIRENTEAFF. CDR3 nucleotide sequence: TGTGCCAGCTCACCAATCCGGGAGAACACTGAAGCTTTCTTT.

The chain is built from TRBV2 and TRBJ1-2; 7 bases match TRBD1. Trimming cost V 6 bases and J 2 bases; bases outside gene matches: 9. Germline CDR1 SNHLY, CDR2 FYNNEI. This CDR3 contains 15 residues. The DNA for the CDR3 is TGTGCCAGCAGCCGGGACAGCGGAGCAAACTATGGCTACACCTTC. It yields the protein CASSRDSGANYGYTF.

This chain links TRBV6-5 with TRBJ1-1; 9 bases agree with TRBD1. The CDR3 sequence is 15 residues long. Losses at the gene ends were 4 bases for V and 3 bases for J; bases not matched to a gene: 6. Germline CDR1 and CDR2: MNHEY and SVGAGI. Here the CDR3 reads CASSFPGTGHTEAFF. The CDR3, as DNA: TGTGCCAGCAGTTTCCCCGGGACAGGGCACACTGAAGCTTTCTTT.

The gene calls are TRBV19 and TRBJ1-1; 10 nucleotides agree with TRBD1. Germline V lookup: CDR1 LNHDA, CDR2 SQIVND (reference sequence). The J segment lost 7 bases and the V segment lost 4 bases, leaving 3 bases of the junction unmatched. There are 13 residues in the CDR3. The DNA for the CDR3 is TGTGCCAGTAGTAGGACAGGGGGAGGTGAAGCTTTCTTT. Translation: CASSRTGGGEAFF.

The chain employs TRBV18 and TRBJ2-7; maybe TRBD2 (7 bases). This CDR3 comprises 13 residues. CDR1 and CDR2 (germline): KGHSH, LQKENI. Trimming stripped 6 bases from V and 3 bases from J, with 12 bases between. CDR3 sequence (DNA): TGTGCCAGCTCTCCGGGGGGCGGCTACGAGCAGTACTTC. This gives the protein CASSPGGGYEQYF. Full variable domain (remainder filled in from reference TRBV18 and TRBJ2-7): NAGVMQNPRHLVRRRGQEARLRCSPMKGHSHVYWYRQLPEEGLKFMVYLQKENIIDESGMPKERFSAEFPKEGPSILRIQQVVRGDSAAYFCASSPGGGYEQYFGPGTRLTVT.

The V and J genes are TRBV4-1 and TRBJ2-3; TRBD2 agrees at 7 bases. The CDR3 sequence is 18 residues long. CDR1 MGHRA and CDR2 YSYEKL come from the germline V gene. With V trimmed by 0 bases and J by 2 bases, 11 bases remained unmatched. CDR3 bases: TGCGCCAGCAGCCAAGAGCCTTGGGGGGGACGGGTCACAGATACGCAGTATTTT. Its translation: CASSQEPWGGRVTDTQYF.

This chain joins TRBV6-5 and TRBJ1-1; 8 bases align to TRBD1. Per the germline V gene, CDR1 is MNHEY and CDR2 is SVGAGI. This CDR3 has 14 residues. With V trimmed by 6 bases and J by 5 bases, 8 bases remained unmatched. The CDR3 spells CASRRGTGVTEAFF. DNA of the CDR3: TGTGCCAGCAGACGGGGGACAGGCGTAACTGAAGCTTTCTTT.

This chain connects TRBV7-3 to TRBJ2-1, with 7 bases fitting TRBD1. This CDR3 is built from 14 residues. CDR1 and CDR2 from the germline V gene are SGHTA and FQGTGA. The V gene end was trimmed by 5 bases and the J gene end by 3 bases; junction bases not matched to a gene: 4. The CDR3 sequence: CASSAGTDYNEQFF. The CDR3, as DNA: TGTGCCAGCAGCGCCGGGACAGACTACAATGAGCAGTTCTTC.

In DNA form, the CDR3 reads TGTGCCAGCAGCCGAATGGACACCGGGGAGCTGTTTTTT. Protein: CASSRMDTGELFF. V gene TRBV11-3 combines with J gene TRBJ2-2; D gene unclear. CDR1 and CDR2 (germline): SGHNT, YENEEA. The CDR3 sequence is 13 residues long. V was shortened by 5 bases and J by 3 bases, with 7 bases between the two germline ends.

The chain couples TRBV5-4 to TRBJ2-5; 8 positions agree with TRBD1. V lost 7 bases to trimming and J lost 5 bases; unmatched junction nucleotides: 1. The CDR3 runs 11 residues. The V gene's germline CDR1 is SGHNT and CDR2 YYREEE (reference sequence). CDR3 DNA sequence: TGTGCCAGCTACAGGGGGGAGACCCAGTACTTC. Translated: CASYRGETQYF.

The rearrangement uses TRBV27 and TRBJ1-3; D gene unclear. The CDR3 consists of 14 residues. Germline V gives CDR1 MNHEY, CDR2 SMNVEV (reference sequence). The V end was cut by 3 bases, the J end by 2 bases, with 8 bases between. The CDR3 spells CASSFSGTGNTIYF. The DNA of the CDR3 is TGTGCCAGCAGTTTTTCGGGGACTGGAAACACCATATATTTT.

The V gene is TRBV5-6, the J gene TRBJ1-2, with D possibly TRBD1 on 6 matching bases. CDR3 size: 13 residues. With 2 bases removed from V and 3 bases from J, the gap between germline ends came to 8 bases. Germline CDR1 SGHDT, CDR2 YYEEEE. CDR3 nucleotides: TGTGCCAGCAGCTTTAACAGGGACTATGGCTACACCTTC. Its protein product is CASSFNRDYGYTF.

This clone was observed a few times. The J gene is TRBJ2-1, the V gene TRBV6-5; 9 nucleotides align to TRBD2. This CDR3 has 16 residues. Trimming cost V 4 bases and J 3 bases; bases outside gene matches: 7. Per germline, CDR1 MNHEY and CDR2 SVGAGI. The DNA of the CDR3 is TGTGCCAGCAGTTGGTCTAGCGGGGAGATCTACAATGAGCAGTTCTTC. Translating it yields CASSWSSGEIYNEQFF.

The gene calls are TRBV30 and TRBJ1-1, with a tentative D call TRBD1 (6 bases). Germline CDR1 and CDR2: GTSNPN and SVGIG (reference sequence). The germline V and J ends were trimmed by 2 bases and 5 bases, with 15 bases remaining between them. This CDR3 is 14 amino acids long. The CDR3, as DNA: TGTGCCTGGAGTACCCTAGGGGGAGAAACTGAAGCTTTCTTT. It is translated as CAWSTLGGETEAFF.